Shown below are 20 T cell receptor beta chains from a single sample sequenced in a study of technical replicates of blood from a handful of donors. TCRdb's copy holds only in-frame clones and misses some; the assay was immunoSEQ multiplex PCR. The table records 85,000 to 100,000 clones, 90% to 96% of them present only once. Sequencing input: T cells isolated from PBMCs. The receptors shown here come from a human donor in good health.

The count of this clone is one. The chain is built from TRBV11-3 and TRBJ1-1, with D maybe TRBD1 (5 bases). Germline V gene sequence: CDR1 SGHNT, CDR2 YENEEA. CDR3 length: 13 residues. With 0 bases removed from V and 6 bases from J, the gap between germline ends came to 8 bases. The chain's CDR3 is CASSLEGLAEAFF. In DNA form, the CDR3 reads TGTGCCAGCAGCTTAGAGGGACTCGCTGAAGCTTTCTTT.

The V and J genes are TRBV5-5 and TRBJ1-5; 7 nucleotides line up with TRBD1. The J segment lost 5 bases and the V segment lost 1 base, leaving 15 bases of the junction unmatched. From germline, CDR1 is SGHKS and CDR2 YYEKEE (reference sequence). The CDR3 contains 18 residues. CDR3 nucleotides: TGTGCCAGCAGCTTGCTACCGCAAACAGGGGCGCGCGATCAGCCCCAGCATTTT. Its protein is CASSLLPQTGARDQPQHF.

The genes are TRBV6-5 and TRBJ1-3; TRBD1 agrees at 7 bases. The V gene's germline CDR1 is MNHEY and CDR2 SVGAGI. V trimming: 0 bases; J trimming: 5 bases; junction bases outside the gene matches: 7. The CDR3 has 16 residues. The CDR3 loop reads CASSYSGQAARNTIYF. As DNA, the CDR3 is TGTGCCAGCAGTTACTCCGGACAGGCGGCCCGAAACACCATATATTTT.

The rearrangement uses TRBV11-2 and TRBJ2-6, with D maybe TRBD2 (6 bases). Trimming took off 0 bases at V and 0 bases at J, with 12 bases between the two ends. The CDR3 runs to 18 residues. Germline loops: CDR1 SGHAT, CDR2 FQNNGV. For the CDR3, the DNA is TGTGCCAGCAGCTTAGAGCCGGGACTGTACTCTGGGGCCAACGTCCTGACTTTC. It yields the protein CASSLEPGLYSGANVLTF.

V is TRBV25-1 and J is TRBJ1-2; 8 nucleotides line up with TRBD1. CDR1 and CDR2 (germline): MGHDK, SYGVNS. The CDR3 contains 18 residues. With V trimmed by 8 bases and J by 3 bases, 20 bases remained unmatched. CDR3 region: CASLTGRTGHCADYGYTF. DNA of the CDR3: TGTGCCAGCTTAACAGGGAGGACAGGGCATTGTGCGGACTATGGCTACACCTTC.

The V gene is TRBV5-1, the J gene TRBJ1-1, with unresolved D. Germline V gene lookup returns CDR1 SGHRS and CDR2 YFSETQ. V lost 4 bases to trimming and J lost 3 bases, with 13 bases between them. The CDR3 runs 14 residues. The CDR3 DNA sequence: TGCGCCAGCAGCCCCCCGGTCGGGGACACTGAAGCTTTCTTT. Translated, it gives CASSPPVGDTEAFF.

The rearrangement uses TRBV11-3 and TRBJ2-5, with D perhaps matching TRBD2 (6 bases). CDR1 and CDR2 (germline): SGHNT, YENEEA. V was pared by 5 bases and J by 5 bases, with 21 bases between. The CDR3 spans 16 residues. The CDR3 sequence is CASSLGAGSPRETQYF. Written as DNA, the CDR3 is TGTGCCAGCAGCCTAGGGGCGGGGAGCCCCAGGGAGACCCAGTACTTC.

The J gene is TRBJ2-7, the V gene TRBV4-1; D remains ambiguous. Trimming left V 0 bases short and J 2 bases short, with 11 bases between. The CDR3 extends over 15 amino acids. The V gene's germline CDR1 is MGHRA and CDR2 YSYEKL. Here the CDR3 reads CASSQEVLETYEQYF. Written as DNA, the CDR3 is TGCGCCAGCAGCCAAGAGGTACTCGAGACCTACGAGCAGTACTTC.

This chain's CDR3 is CASSLGGNEQYF. For the CDR3, the DNA is TGTGCCAGCAGTTTAGGCGGAAACGAGCAGTACTTC. V and J are TRBV27 and TRBJ2-7; D gene ambiguous. CDR1 is MNHEY and CDR2 is SMNVEV in the germline V gene (reference sequence). V dropped 2 bases and J dropped 5 bases, with 7 bases sitting between them. The CDR3 runs to 12 residues.

The rearrangement joins TRBV7-6 to TRBJ2-7, with TRBD2 identical over 8 bases. CDR1 and CDR2 (germline): SGHVS, FNYEAQ. The CDR3 length is 16 residues. The V and J ends lost 5 bases and 1 base, in that order; junction bases with no gene match: 10. As DNA, the CDR3 is TGTGCCAGCAGCCCCTACGGGACTAGTTCATCCTACGAGCAGTACTTC. This gives the protein CASSPYGTSSSYEQYF.

The J gene is TRBJ1-1, the V gene TRBV30; the match to TRBD1 covers 8 bases. Germline CDR1 GTSNPN, CDR2 SVGIG (reference sequence). Losses at the gene ends were 0 bases for V and 2 bases for J; bases not matched to a gene: 5. The CDR3 totals 15 residues. The CDR3 bases are TGTGCCTGGAGTGTAAACGGACAGGGTAACACTGAAGCTTTCTTT. Translated: CAWSVNGQGNTEAFF.

CDR3 region: CASSLGGQLNYGYTF. In nucleotides, the CDR3 is TGCGCCAGCAGCCTTGGAGGACAGCTTAACTATGGCTACACCTTC. V gene TRBV5-1 combines with J gene TRBJ1-2; possible D gene TRBD1, 6 bases. This CDR3 spans 15 amino acids. The germline V gene encodes CDR1 SGHRS and CDR2 YFSETQ. With 4 bases removed from V and 1 base from J, the gap between germline ends came to 14 bases. Looking up the rest from reference TRBV5-1 and TRBJ1-2 gives the full variable domain: KAGVTQTPRYLIKTRGQQVTLSCSPISGHRSVSWYQQTPGQGLQFLFEYFSETQRNKGNFPGRFSGRQFSNSRSEMNVSTLELGDSALYLCASSLGGQLNYGYTFGSGTRLTVV.

The chain uses TRBV11-2 and TRBJ2-7; weak D call: TRBD2 (5 bases). CDR1 is SGHAT and CDR2 is FQNNGV in the germline V gene. The CDR3 consists of 15 residues. V lost 5 bases, J lost 7 bases, and 21 bases lay in between. The CDR3 DNA is TGTGCCAGCAGCCCCCCTGACTATACCTACGAGGAGCAGTACTTC. It is translated as CASSPPDYTYEEQYF.

The rearrangement joins TRBV14 to TRBJ1-2; 10 bases line up with TRBD1. The CDR3 runs 15 residues. The V segment lost 1 base and the J segment 8 bases; nucleotides outside the gene matches: 7. Germline CDR1 is SGHDN and CDR2 is FVKESK. The chain's CDR3 is CASSQGAGTGVGYTF. Here the CDR3 DNA reads TGTGCCAGCAGCCAAGGTGCCGGGACAGGGGTCGGCTACACCTTC.

The chain joins TRBV5-1 to TRBJ2-7, with 9 bases lining up with TRBD1. Trimming took 3 bases from V and 2 from J; bases not matched to a gene: 12. This CDR3 comprises 17 residues. The V gene's germline CDR1 is SGHRS and CDR2 YFSETQ. The chain's CDR3 is CASSWGGRDRETYEQYF. The CDR3 nucleotides are TGCGCCAGCAGCTGGGGTGGGAGGGACAGGGAAACCTACGAGCAGTACTTC.

The rearrangement links TRBV11-1 to TRBJ2-1; no clear D. CDR1 is SGHAT, CDR2 FQDESV, per germline (reference sequence). Trimming removed 0 bases from V and 0 bases from J, with 6 bases in between. The CDR3 sequence is 15 residues long. CDR3 sequence reads: CASSLARISYNEQFF. The CDR3 region has the DNA TGTGCCAGCAGCTTAGCCAGGATCTCCTACAATGAGCAGTTCTTC.

The chain joins TRBV27 to TRBJ2-7; TRBD1 matches at 7 bases. The CDR3 runs 14 residues. CDR1 is MNHEY, CDR2 SMNVEV, per germline (reference sequence). V dropped 1 base and J dropped 6; count of bases not matched to a gene: 6. The CDR3 loop reads CASSLFTRGIEQYF. The CDR3 region has the DNA TGTGCCAGCAGTTTATTCACCAGGGGGATCGAGCAGTACTTC.

V and J are TRBV27 and TRBJ2-2; 9 bases fit TRBD2. V dropped 7 bases and J dropped 6; count of bases not matched to a gene: 12. CDR1 MNHEY and CDR2 SMNVEV come from the germline V gene (reference sequence). The CDR3 sequence is 16 residues long. This CDR3 reads CASKTLGLAGSGELFF. The DNA for the CDR3 is TGTGCCAGCAAAACCTTGGGGCTAGCGGGATCCGGGGAGCTGTTTTTT.

V usage is TRBV18 and J usage is TRBJ2-7, with D tentatively TRBD2 (7 bases). Trimming pared 3 bases from V and 7 bases from J, leaving 25 bases between. This CDR3 is 17 amino acids long. Germline V gene lookup returns CDR1 KGHSH and CDR2 LQKENI. The DNA for the CDR3 is TGTGCCAGCTCACCTCCCATCGGAGGGGGAGGGGTAGGTGAGCAGTACTTC. It encodes CASSPPIGGGGVGEQYF.

This rearrangement joins TRBV23-1 to TRBJ1-2; the D is unclear. TRBV23-1 is an ORF, with its function uncertain. The CDR3 totals 14 residues. Between the trimmed V and J ends, which lost 6 bases and 4 bases, there was a span of 15 bases. For the CDR3, the DNA is TGCGCCAGCAGACGGAGGGTCGGCCTCTATGGCTACACCTTC. Its protein is CASRRRVGLYGYTF.